The next 32 T cell receptor beta chains were all read from a single sample in a study of shared clonotypes between healthy human individuals. The data were produced by immunoSEQ multiplex PCR, yet TCRdb's version contains in-frame clones alone and is incomplete. The sample holds about 490,000 clones, roughly 80% seen once. The sample taken for sequencing was PBMCs. These receptors were taken from a middle-aged woman in good health. Some clones in this sample may be carry-over from other donors' samples.

This chain connects TRBV28 to TRBJ2-7; no reliable D call. Deletions cut 6 bases from V and 0 bases from J, with 12 bases between. From germline, CDR1 is MDHEN and CDR2 SYDVKM. The CDR3 totals 14 residues. The CDR3 nucleotides read TGTGCCAGCAGCCTTACCCCGTCCTCCTACGAGCAGTACTTC. Amino acids: CASSLTPSSYEQYF.

This clone has only one observation. This sequence joins TRBV6-4 and TRBJ2-2; D gene uncertain. V was pared by 0 bases and J by 0 bases, with 14 bases between. From germline, CDR1 is MRHNA and CDR2 SNTAGT. The CDR3 is 18 amino acids. The CDR3 DNA follows: TGTGCCAGCAGTGACTCCTGGGTGGGGATTTCGAACACCGGGGAGCTGTTTTTT. The encoded protein is CASSDSWVGISNTGELFF.

This clone was seen a handful of times. The V gene is TRBV6-5, the J gene TRBJ2-1, with D maybe TRBD1 (7 bases). The CDR3 extends over 15 amino acids. Germline V gene data show CDR1 as MNHEY and CDR2 as SVGAGI. Between the trimmed V and J ends, which lost 7 bases and 1 base, there was a span of 14 bases. The CDR3 loop is CASTKGAGSYNEQFF. The CDR3 nucleotides read TGTGCCAGCACCAAGGGGGCGGGATCCTACAATGAGCAGTTCTTC.

This chain joins TRBV30 and TRBJ1-1; D remains ambiguous. Germline loops: CDR1 GTSNPN, CDR2 SVGIG (reference sequence). This CDR3 is built from 14 residues. Trimming removed 2 bases at V and 6 bases at J, with 16 bases between. This CDR3 reads CAWSWGGIGPEAFF. In DNA form, the CDR3 reads TGTGCCTGGAGTTGGGGTGGTATTGGTCCTGAAGCTTTCTTT. Together with reference TRBV30 and TRBJ1-1, the CDR3 gives the full variable domain: SQTIHQWPATLVQPVGSPLSLECTVEGTSNPNLYWYRQAAGRGLQLLFYSVGIGQISSEVPQNLSASRPQDRQFILSSKKLLLSDSGFYLCAWSWGGIGPEAFFGQGTRLTVV.

The rearrangement uses TRBV5-1 and TRBJ2-5; 11 positions match TRBD2. The CDR3 covers 15 residues. Germline CDR1 and CDR2: SGHRS and YFSETQ. V was pared by 3 bases and J by 4 bases, with 5 bases of the junction left unmatched. In DNA form, the CDR3 reads TGCGCCAGCAGCTATGGACTAGCGGGCATAGAGACCCAGTACTTC. This sequence encodes CASSYGLAGIETQYF.

This clone was recorded a few times. The rearrangement uses TRBV27 and TRBJ1-5, with no clear D. Trimming removed 1 base from V and 1 base from J, with 2 bases in between. The germline gives CDR1 MNHEY, CDR2 SMNVEV (reference sequence). The CDR3 contains 13 residues. The CDR3 here is CASSLFSNQPQHF. CDR3 nucleotides: TGTGCCAGCAGTTTATTCAGCAATCAGCCCCAGCATTTT.

The rearrangement links TRBV28 to TRBJ1-5; D is ambiguous. The V gene's germline CDR1 is MDHEN and CDR2 SYDVKM. Deletions cut 3 bases from V and 5 bases from J, with 14 bases between. The CDR3 extends over 15 amino acids. Written as DNA, the CDR3 is TGTGCCAGCAGTTTGGCCAGTTCATCCCATCAGCCCCAGCATTTT. Protein sequence: CASSLASSSHQPQHF.

The chain employs TRBV7-2 and TRBJ1-3; D may be TRBD1 (5 bases). The CDR3 runs to 13 residues. Germline CDR1 reads SGHTA; CDR2 reads FQGNSA. Trimming took off 6 bases at V and 4 bases at J, with 10 bases between the two ends. CDR3 nucleotide sequence: TGTGCCAGCAGTACACAGGACGGAAACACCATATATTTT. Translating it yields CASSTQDGNTIYF.

The chain joins TRBV5-1 to TRBJ2-5, with D unresolved. This CDR3 is built from 17 residues. Germline V gene sequence: CDR1 SGHRS, CDR2 YFSETQ. V lost 3 bases and J lost 3, with 21 bases in between. The CDR3 is CASSYGLSARREETQYF. The CDR3 DNA follows: TGCGCCAGCAGCTATGGCCTATCTGCCAGACGCGAAGAGACCCAGTACTTC.

Note on this clone: A read error is the likely source, as a far larger clone sits one nucleotide away. V usage is TRBV5-1 and J usage is TRBJ1-4; no definite D call. Germline-derived CDR1 and CDR2 are SGHRS and YFSETQ. This CDR3 is built from 13 residues. CDR3 DNA: TGCGCCAGCAGCTTGGGCACTAATGGAAAACTGTTTTTT. Its translation: CASSLGTNGKLFF.

The J gene is TRBJ1-2, the V gene TRBV28; no reliable D call. The CDR3 extends over 13 amino acids. Germline V gene data show CDR1 as MDHEN and CDR2 as SYDVKM. V lost 7 bases, J lost 0 bases, and 9 bases lay in between. The CDR3 bases are TGTGCCAGCACGCGAGATGCTAACTATGGCTACACCTTC. Translating gives CASTRDANYGYTF.

This clone has just one count. The chain combines TRBV29-1 with TRBJ2-5; D is unresolved. V gave up 5 bases and J gave up 2 bases, with 9 bases separating them. The V gene's germline CDR1 is SQVTM and CDR2 ANQGSEA. CDR3 length: 12 amino acids. The CDR3 DNA reads as TGCAGCGTTTCGGGTTTTCAAGAGACCCAGTACTTC. Translating it yields CSVSGFQETQYF. Together with reference TRBV29-1 and TRBJ2-5, the CDR3 gives the full variable domain: SAVISQKPSRDICQRGTSLTIQCQVDSQVTMMFWYRQQPGQSLTLIATANQGSEATYESGFVIDKFPISRPNLTFSTLTVSNMSPEDSSIYLCSVSGFQETQYFGPGTRLLVL.

J is TRBJ2-1 and V is TRBV2, with 7 bases matching TRBD2. V dropped 6 bases and J dropped 4; count of bases not matched to a gene: 12. CDR3 length: 16 amino acids. Germline V gives CDR1 SNHLY, CDR2 FYNNEI. The CDR3 region is CASSGTRAGVYNEQFF. DNA for the CDR3: TGTGCCAGCAGCGGTACTAGGGCGGGAGTGTACAATGAGCAGTTCTTC. Combining the CDR3 with reference TRBV2 and TRBJ2-1 gives the whole variable domain EPEVTQTPSHQVTQMGQEVILRCVPISNHLYFYWYRQILGQKVEFLVSFYNNEISEKSEIFDDQFSVERPDGSNFTLKIRSTKLEDSAMYFCASSGTRAGVYNEQFFGPGTRLTVL.

The V gene is TRBV5-6, the J gene TRBJ2-1; no clear D gene. This CDR3 contains 15 residues. V dropped 1 base and J dropped 11 bases, with 19 bases sitting between them. From germline, CDR1 is SGHDT and CDR2 YYEEEE. The CDR3 sequence is CASSLLSISPTQQFF. The CDR3, as DNA: TGTGCCAGCAGCTTGCTCAGTATTTCCCCGACGCAGCAGTTCTTC.

This clone was counted only a few times. This is likely an artifact of a read error, given a far larger clone one base away. The same CDR3 also results from other DNA sequences found in this sample. The chain couples TRBV30 to TRBJ1-2; no clear D. Trimming removed 2 bases from V and 10 bases from J, with 11 bases in between. CDR3 length equals 11 residues. Germline CDR1 reads GTSNPN; CDR2 reads SVGIG (reference sequence). The CDR3, as DNA: TGTGCCTGGAGTTCTCACGCGGACTACACCTTC. This encodes CAWSSHADYTF. The full variable domain, its missing parts supplied by reference TRBV30 and TRBJ1-2, is SQTIHQWPATLVQPVGSPLSLECTVEGTSNPNLYWYRQAAGRGLQLLFYSVGIGQISSEVPQNLSASRPQDRQFILSSKKLLLSDSGFYLCAWSSHADYTFGSGTRLTVV.

The table lists this clone with many counts. The same CDR3 is also encoded by other DNA sequences in this sample. The genes are TRBV2 and TRBJ2-7, with 7 nucleotides matching TRBD1. Germline V CDR1 and CDR2: SNHLY, FYNNEI. This CDR3 has 13 residues. The junction had 5 bases not matched to a gene; V was cut back by 7 bases and J by 2 bases. The CDR3 is CASTPGQTYEQYF. Here the CDR3 DNA reads TGTGCCAGCACCCCGGGACAGACCTACGAGCAGTACTTC.

V and J are TRBV5-6 and TRBJ2-1; D not certain. V gave up 0 bases and J gave up 3 bases, with 7 bases separating them. Germline assignment: CDR1 SGHDT and CDR2 YYEEEE. The CDR3 sequence is 14 residues long. In nucleotides, the CDR3 is TGTGCCAGCAGCTTGGGCTGGGTCTACAATGAGCAGTTCTTC. It encodes CASSLGWVYNEQFF.

As to this clone: Other DNA sequences in the sample encode the same CDR3. The gene calls are TRBV5-1 and TRBJ1-4; TRBD1 might be the D (6 bases). This CDR3 region has 14 residues. V shed 2 bases and J shed 3 bases, with 8 bases lying between them. The germline gives CDR1 SGHRS, CDR2 YFSETQ. The CDR3 nucleotides read TGCGCCAGCAGCTTACAGGGTTCTAATGAAAAACTGTTTTTT. It yields the protein CASSLQGSNEKLFF.

Comments on this clone: This may arise from a read error, as a much more abundant clone is one base away. The chain carries TRBV6-5 and TRBJ2-7, with D perhaps assigned TRBD1 or TRBD2 (5 bases each). The germline gives CDR1 MNHEY, CDR2 SVGAGI. With 5 bases removed from V and 0 bases from J, the gap between germline ends came to 8 bases. The CDR3 loop spans 13 amino acids. The CDR3, as DNA: TGTGCCAGCAGTCGGGACGGCTCCTACGAGCAGTACTTC. Its translation: CASSRDGSYEQYF.

This clone was recorded a few times. V is TRBV28 and J is TRBJ2-2; 9 nucleotides match TRBD1. The CDR3 contains 15 residues. Trimming took 7 bases from V and 4 from J; bases not matched to a gene: 7. Germline V gene sequence: CDR1 MDHEN, CDR2 SYDVKM. The DNA for the CDR3 is TGTGCCAGCACCTGGGGGACAGGGATCACCGGGGAGCTGTTTTTT. It translates to CASTWGTGITGELFF.

CDR3: CASSPGSVRETQYF. The CDR3 region has the DNA TGTGCCAGCAGCCCCGGGAGTGTTCGGGAGACCCAGTACTTC. The chain couples TRBV7-2 to TRBJ2-5, with D tentatively TRBD2 (6 bases). The CDR3 runs 14 residues. Deletions cut 5 bases from V and 5 bases from J, with 15 bases between. The germline gives CDR1 SGHTA, CDR2 FQGNSA.

This clone was observed a handful of times. This chain links TRBV7-9 with TRBJ2-2; no firm D call. The germline V gene encodes CDR1 SEHNR and CDR2 FQNEAQ (reference sequence). V was cut by 2 bases and J by 2 bases, with 6 bases left in between. CDR3 length equals 14 residues. The CDR3 DNA reads TGTGCCAGCAGCTTACATCGCAACACCGGGGAGCTGTTTTTT. As protein: CASSLHRNTGELFF.

The chain is built from TRBV30 and TRBJ2-7; the D gene is possibly TRBD2 (5 bases). The CDR3 consists of 16 residues. The V gene's germline CDR1 is GTSNPN and CDR2 SVGIG (reference sequence). Trimming stripped 0 bases from V and 1 base from J, with 16 bases between. The CDR3 DNA is TGTGCCTGGAGTGTGCCGGCGACCGCGGGTTCCTACGAGCAGTACTTC. Encoded protein: CAWSVPATAGSYEQYF.

As to this clone: Only one base separates this from a far larger clonotype, so it likely reflects a read error. The V and J genes are TRBV2 and TRBJ2-2; 8 bases line up with TRBD2. This CDR3 has 15 residues. CDR1 SNHLY and CDR2 FYNNEI come from the germline V gene. CDR3 in amino acids: CARSVAGRGTGELFF. The CDR3 DNA reads as TGTGCCAGAAGTGTAGCGGGGCGTGGCACCGGGGAGCTGTTTTTT.

As regards this clone: Other DNA sequences in this specimen translate into the identical CDR3. The J gene is TRBJ2-1, the V gene TRBV11-3; 9 nucleotides agree with TRBD2. CDR3 length: 15 amino acids. Germline V gives CDR1 SGHNT, CDR2 YENEEA. V was pared by 2 bases and J by 3 bases, with 2 bases of the junction left unmatched. CDR3 loop: CASSLRSGSYNEQFF. The CDR3 nucleotides are TGTGCCAGCAGCTTACGTAGCGGGAGCTACAATGAGCAGTTCTTC.

Regarding this clone: A far bigger clonotype differs at one base, so this is likely a read error. The V gene is TRBV30, the J gene TRBJ2-5, with D unclear. Trimming removed 2 bases at V and 5 bases at J, with 12 bases between. Germline-derived CDR1 and CDR2 are GTSNPN and SVGIG (reference sequence). There are 13 residues in the CDR3. This CDR3 is CAWSIKVSETQYF. DNA for the CDR3: TGTGCCTGGAGTATAAAGGTATCGGAGACCCAGTACTTC.

The gene calls are TRBV29-1 and TRBJ1-4; the match to TRBD1 covers 8 bases. Trimming removed 5 bases from V and 0 bases from J; junction bases left unmatched: 2. Germline V CDR1 and CDR2: SQVTM, ANQGSEA. The CDR3 covers 14 residues. The CDR3, as DNA: TGCAGCGTTCTGGACAGGGCAACTAATGAAAAACTGTTTTTT. It yields the protein CSVLDRATNEKLFF.

Concerning this clone itself: A much larger clone lies a single base off, so this may be a read error. The V call is TRBV7-8, the J call TRBJ2-1; D is ambiguous. In germline, CDR1 is SGHVS, CDR2 FQNEAQ. V gave up 3 bases and J gave up 9 bases, with 12 bases separating them. There are 13 residues in the CDR3. CDR3 nucleotides: TGTGCCAGCAGCTTCGCCAGCATGAGTGAGCAGTTCTTC. Amino acid sequence: CASSFASMSEQFF.

The chain uses TRBV30 and TRBJ1-3; 11 nucleotides line up with TRBD1. V lost 1 base to trimming and J lost 3 bases; unmatched junction nucleotides: 2. Looked up from germline, CDR1 is GTSNPN and CDR2 is SVGIG (reference sequence). The CDR3 is 15 residues long. The CDR3 protein is CAWSGGQGDGNTIYF. In nucleotides, the CDR3 is TGTGCCTGGAGTGGGGGACAGGGGGATGGAAACACCATATATTTT.

This rearrangement joins TRBV28 to TRBJ2-7; 9 positions match TRBD1. With V trimmed by 1 base and J by 2 bases, 3 bases remained unmatched. Per germline, CDR1 MDHEN and CDR2 SYDVKM. This CDR3 has 15 residues. Here the CDR3 reads CASSLSWTGAYEQYF. The CDR3 nucleotides are TGTGCCAGCAGTTTATCATGGACAGGGGCCTACGAGCAGTACTTC. Full variable domain (rest looked up from reference TRBV28 and TRBJ2-7): DVKVTQSSRYLVKRTGEKVFLECVQDMDHENMFWYRQDPGLGLRLIYFSYDVKMKEKGDIPEGYSVSREKKERFSLILESASTNQTSMYLCASSLSWTGAYEQYFGPGTRLTVT.

This clone was detected a few times. The gene calls are TRBV2 and TRBJ1-3; 9 bases fit TRBD1. The CDR3 contains 16 residues. Germline V gene lookup returns CDR1 SNHLY and CDR2 FYNNEI. The ends lost 6 bases at V and 1 base at J; junction bases unmatched: 7. CDR3 residues: CASSSTGGRSGNTIYF. The CDR3 DNA sequence: TGTGCCAGCAGCTCCACAGGGGGCCGGTCTGGAAACACCATATATTTT.

This chain joins TRBV21-1 and TRBJ1-1. TRBV21-1 is termed a pseudogene. The CDR3 covers 12 residues. CDR3 DNA: TGTGCCAGCAGCCGCCACCGCTTTGAAGCTTTCTTT. Translation: CASSRHRFEAFF.